This note documents a single T cell receptor (beta chain) sequence. This clonotype appeared many times. No antigen is known for it. No quality values exist for individual bases; no much larger clone is one base distant. CDR1 and CDR2, per the germline V gene, are SGDLS and YYNGEE. Clipping removes 0 bases from V and 8 bases from J, with 5 as the unmatched junction base count. There are 16 amino acids in the CDR3, from cysteine to phenylalanine inclusive. This entry keeps only the CDR3 DNA: 48 bases, framed from base 1. Lymph node samples came from the axillary draining lymph nodes of breast cancer patients. This sample is drawn from a study of breast tumors, draining lymph nodes, adjacent tissues (dated by TCRdb to the mid-2010s). In the study overall: Breast cancer patients provided tumor, adjacent nontumor tissue and axillary lymph nodes, and the study compared the TCR beta repertoires across these three sources. The study was designed to assess the relationships and possible T-cell exchange between tumor, surrounding tissue and draining lymph node repertoires in human breast cancer.

The full study reports these points: The data were considered consistent with the idea that most tumor T cells come from the lymph node and then expand in tumor tissue. Tumor T-cell repertoires showed less diversity than lymph node repertoires and more diversity than nontumor tissue repertoires, and tumor T-cell repertoires showed preferential V and J gene usage. The conclusion that tumor T cells originate in lymph nodes was framed as consistent with a hypothesis rather than directly demonstrated. Tumor and nontumor tissue repertoires were found to be significantly more similar in luminal-like than in basal-like breast cancer.

TCRdb shows the sequencer as Illumina HiSeq 2000. Multiplex PCR amplification was used to generate the TCR beta chain libraries. High-throughput sequencing was used to analyze the amplified TCR beta chain products. The public reads were reanalyzed by TCRdb: fastp trimming at Q25, MiXCR alignment, in-frame beta chains only. Duplicate CDR3 protein sequences are folded into a single record with the most common DNA and genes. This sample is represented by about 140,000 distinct CDR3 sequences; about a fifth of them were singletons. The ten largest clonotypes hold just over 2.5% of the sample. The rearrangement combines TRBV9 with TRBJ2-1, with TRBD2 identical over 13 junction bases. The sequenced material came from axillary lymph node tissue. The sequence was obtained from a female donor with breast cancer. Some clones in this sample may be carry-over from other donors' samples. At the DNA level, the sequence is TGTGCCAGCAGCGTAGGGGGACTAGCGGGAAACTATGAGCAGTTCTTC. Protein translation: CASSVGGLAGNYEQFF.